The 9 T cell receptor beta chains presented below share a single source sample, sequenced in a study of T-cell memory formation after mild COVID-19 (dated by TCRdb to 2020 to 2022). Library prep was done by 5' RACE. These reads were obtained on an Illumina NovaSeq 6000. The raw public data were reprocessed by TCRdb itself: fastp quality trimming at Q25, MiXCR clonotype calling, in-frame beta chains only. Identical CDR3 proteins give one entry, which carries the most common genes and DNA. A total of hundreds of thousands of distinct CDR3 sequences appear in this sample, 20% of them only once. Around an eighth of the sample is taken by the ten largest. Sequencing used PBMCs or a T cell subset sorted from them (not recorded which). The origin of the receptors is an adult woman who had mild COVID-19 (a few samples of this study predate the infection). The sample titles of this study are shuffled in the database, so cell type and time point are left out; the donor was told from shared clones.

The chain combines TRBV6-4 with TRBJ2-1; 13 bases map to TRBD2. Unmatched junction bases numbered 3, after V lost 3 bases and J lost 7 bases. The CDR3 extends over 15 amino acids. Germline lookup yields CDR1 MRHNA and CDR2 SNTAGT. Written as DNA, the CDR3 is TGTGCCAGCAGTGAGACTAGCGGGGGGCTTAATGAGCAGTTCTTC. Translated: CASSETSGGLNEQFF.

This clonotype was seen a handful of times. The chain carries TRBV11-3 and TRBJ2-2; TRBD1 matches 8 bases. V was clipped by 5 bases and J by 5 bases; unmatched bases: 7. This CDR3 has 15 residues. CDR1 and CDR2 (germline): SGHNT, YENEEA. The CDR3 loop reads CASSPGQGRTGELFF. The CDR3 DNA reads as TGTGCCAGCAGCCCAGGACAGGGTCGGACCGGGGAGCTGTTTTTT.

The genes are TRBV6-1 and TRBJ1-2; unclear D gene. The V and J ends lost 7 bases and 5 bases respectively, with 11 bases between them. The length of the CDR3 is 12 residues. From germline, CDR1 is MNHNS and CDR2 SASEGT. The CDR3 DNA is TGTGCCAGCACGCGGACGGAGTATGGCTACACCTTC. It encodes CASTRTEYGYTF.

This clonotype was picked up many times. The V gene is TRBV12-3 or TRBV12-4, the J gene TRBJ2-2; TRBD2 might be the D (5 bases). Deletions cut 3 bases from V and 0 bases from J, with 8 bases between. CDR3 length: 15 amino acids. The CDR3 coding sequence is TGTGCCAGCAGTTTGAGGACTCCGAACACCGGGGAGCTGTTTTTT. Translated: CASSLRTPNTGELFF.

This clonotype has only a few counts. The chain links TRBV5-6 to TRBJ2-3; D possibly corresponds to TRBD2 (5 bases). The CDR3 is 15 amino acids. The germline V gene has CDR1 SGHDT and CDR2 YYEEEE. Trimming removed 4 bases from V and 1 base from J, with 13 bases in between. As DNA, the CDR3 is TGTGCCAGCAGCCCCGGGCTTAGCGGCACAGATACGCAGTATTTT. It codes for CASSPGLSGTDTQYF.

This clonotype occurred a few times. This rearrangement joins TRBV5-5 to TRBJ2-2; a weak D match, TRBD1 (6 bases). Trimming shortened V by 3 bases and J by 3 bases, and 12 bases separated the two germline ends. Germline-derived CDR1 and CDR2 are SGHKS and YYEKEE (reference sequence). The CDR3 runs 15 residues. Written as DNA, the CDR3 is TGTGCCAGCAGCTCGGACAGCTGGGACACCGGGGAGCTGTTTTTT. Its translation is CASSSDSWDTGELFF.

The CDR3 nucleotides read TGTGCCAGCAGCCCGGGGCAGGGGGCCGGGGAGCTGTTTTTT. It yields the protein CASSPGQGAGELFF. The chain couples TRBV11-1 to TRBJ2-2; 7 bases are shared with TRBD1. J lost 6 bases, V lost 5 bases, and 6 bases had no gene match. The length of the CDR3 is 14 residues. The germline V gene encodes CDR1 SGHAT and CDR2 FQDESV (reference sequence).

The CDR3 is CASSLGDPKEFF. The CDR3 DNA is TGTGCCAGCAGCTTGGGGGACCCCAAAGAGTTCTTC. The chain is built from TRBV5-6 and TRBJ2-1, with D perhaps matching TRBD1 or TRBD2 (5 bases each). The CDR3 runs to 12 residues. The V and J ends lost 0 bases and 14 bases respectively, with 12 bases between them. Per germline, CDR1 SGHDT and CDR2 YYEEEE.

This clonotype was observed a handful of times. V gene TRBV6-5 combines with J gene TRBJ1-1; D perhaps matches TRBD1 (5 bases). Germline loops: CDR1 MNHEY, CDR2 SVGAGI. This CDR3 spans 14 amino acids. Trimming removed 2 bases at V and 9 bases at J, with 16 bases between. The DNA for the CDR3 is TGTGCCAGCAGTTACGGGGGGAATAGTATGAAAGCTTTCTTT. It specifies CASSYGGNSMKAFF.